This T cell receptor beta chain was captured by sequencing in a study of shared clonotypes between healthy human individuals. For the study at large: CD8 memory received one plate per donor, CD8 naive two, CD4 memory three and CD4 naive three.

This CDR3 contains 13 residues. Germline V gives CDR1 LNHDA, CDR2 SQIVND (reference sequence). The V gene lost 10 bases and the J gene lost 1 base, with 13 bases spanning the gap. Worth noting for this clone: What it binds is unknown.

Splitting the CD4+ cells yielded a CD45RA+ naive subset and a CD45RA-negative memory subset. Whole-study findings and limits: Larger richness was generally estimated for naive than memory subsets.

The test was conducted at deep level. Repertoires were generated with immunoSEQ multiplex PCR, while TCRdb's copy carries only in-frame clones and drops some. Here the sample spans roughly 2,300,000 clones, roughly 92% being singletons. The sequencing sample was made of naive CD4+ T cells from PBMCs. The subset: CD45RA+ positively selected. This sequence joins TRBV19 and TRBJ1-1; D is possibly TRBD1 (5 bases). This sequence was found in a man aged 18 to 35 in good health. Some clones in this sample may be carry-over from other donors' samples. As DNA, the CDR3 is TGTGCCATGAGGGGCAGAACGAACACTGAAGCTTTCTTT. It specifies CAMRGRTNTEAFF.